A single T cell receptor beta chain is shown here with its context. The antigen is undetermined. Repeated repertoire sampling spanned the course of chemoradiotherapy. The data belong to a study of chemoradiotherapy in HPV16-positive cancers. Study-level points and caveats: For HPV16-positive patients, expanding HPV-responsive T cells associated with longer recurrence-free survival. Candidate HPV-specific clones and E7-related TCR motifs grew in tumor during treatment.

The method was immunoSEQ multiplex PCR; TCRdb's version includes in-frame clones alone and lacks a portion of them. The sample lists roughly 20,000 clones, 80% to 95% seen once, with roughly a sixth in the top ten. CDR3 size: 17 residues. Per the germline V gene, CDR1 is SGHAT and CDR2 is FQNNGV. V lost 0 bases to trimming and J lost 0 bases, with 11 bases between them. The rearrangement joins TRBV11-2 to TRBJ1-4; no definite D call. The source material was blood, sampled from a patient who underwent chemoradiotherapy. The origin of this receptor is a human donor with HPV-associated anogenital cancer. CDR3 loop: CASSLEDVTATNEKLFF. The CDR3 nucleotides read TGTGCCAGCAGCTTAGAGGATGTGACTGCAACTAATGAAAAACTGTTTTTT.